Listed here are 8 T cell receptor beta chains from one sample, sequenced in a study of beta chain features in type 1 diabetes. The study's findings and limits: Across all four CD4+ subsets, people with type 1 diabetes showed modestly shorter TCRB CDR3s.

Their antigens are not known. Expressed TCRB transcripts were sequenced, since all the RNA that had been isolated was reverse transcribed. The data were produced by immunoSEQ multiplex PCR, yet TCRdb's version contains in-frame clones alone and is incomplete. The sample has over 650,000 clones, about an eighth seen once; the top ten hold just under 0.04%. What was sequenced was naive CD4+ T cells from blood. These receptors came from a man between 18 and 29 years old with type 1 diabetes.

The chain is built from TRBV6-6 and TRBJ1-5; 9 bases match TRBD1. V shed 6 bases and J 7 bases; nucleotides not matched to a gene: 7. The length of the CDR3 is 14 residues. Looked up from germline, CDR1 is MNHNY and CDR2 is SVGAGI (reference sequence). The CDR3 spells CASSETGGGQPQHF. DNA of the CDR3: TGTGCCAGCAGCGAGACAGGGGGAGGGCAGCCCCAGCATTTT.

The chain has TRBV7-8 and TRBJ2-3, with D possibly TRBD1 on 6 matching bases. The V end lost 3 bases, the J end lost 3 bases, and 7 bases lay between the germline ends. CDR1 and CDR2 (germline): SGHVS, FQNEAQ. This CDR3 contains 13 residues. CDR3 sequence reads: CASSFRGTDTQYF. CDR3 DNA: TGTGCCAGCAGCTTCAGGGGTACAGATACGCAGTATTTT. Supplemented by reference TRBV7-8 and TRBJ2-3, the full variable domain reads GAGVSQSPRYKVAKRGQDVALRCDPISGHVSLFWYQQALGQGPEFLTYFQNEAQLDKSGLPSDRFFAERPEGSVSTLKIQRTQQEDSAVYLCASSFRGTDTQYFGPGTRLTVL.

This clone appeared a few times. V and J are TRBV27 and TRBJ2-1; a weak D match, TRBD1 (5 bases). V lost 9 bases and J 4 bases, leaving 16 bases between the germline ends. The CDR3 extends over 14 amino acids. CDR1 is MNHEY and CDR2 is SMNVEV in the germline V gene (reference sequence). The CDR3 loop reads CASSLGRDYNEQFF. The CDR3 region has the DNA TGTGCCAGTTCCCTGGGCAGGGATTACAATGAGCAGTTCTTC.

The DNA of the CDR3 is TGTGCCAGCAGTCCTGCCGGGGGACAGTCACGGGGAGAGACCCAGTACTTC. Residues: CASSPAGGQSRGETQYF. V is TRBV27 and J is TRBJ2-5, with D perhaps TRBD1 (7 bases). Trimming removed 5 bases at V and 4 bases at J, with 23 bases between. There are 17 residues in the CDR3. Germline V gene sequence: CDR1 MNHEY, CDR2 SMNVEV (reference sequence).

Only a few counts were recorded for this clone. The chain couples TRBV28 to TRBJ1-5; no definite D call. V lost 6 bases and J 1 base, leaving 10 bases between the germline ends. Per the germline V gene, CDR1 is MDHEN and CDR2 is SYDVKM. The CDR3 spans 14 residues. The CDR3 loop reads CASRMRRSNQPQHF. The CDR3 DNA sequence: TGTGCCAGCAGAATGCGGAGGAGCAATCAGCCCCAGCATTTT.

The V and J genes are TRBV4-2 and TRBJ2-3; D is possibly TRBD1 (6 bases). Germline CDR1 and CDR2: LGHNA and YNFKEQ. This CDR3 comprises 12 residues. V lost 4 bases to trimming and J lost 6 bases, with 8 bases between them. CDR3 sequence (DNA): TGTGCCAGCAGCCGGGGGCCCGATACGCAGTATTTT. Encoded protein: CASSRGPDTQYF.

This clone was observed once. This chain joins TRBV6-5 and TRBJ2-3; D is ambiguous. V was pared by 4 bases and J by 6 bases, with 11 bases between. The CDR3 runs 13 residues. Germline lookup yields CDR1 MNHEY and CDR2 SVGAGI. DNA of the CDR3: TGTGCCAGCAGTTCCCCCCCGGGTGATACGCAGTATTTT. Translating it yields CASSSPPGDTQYF.

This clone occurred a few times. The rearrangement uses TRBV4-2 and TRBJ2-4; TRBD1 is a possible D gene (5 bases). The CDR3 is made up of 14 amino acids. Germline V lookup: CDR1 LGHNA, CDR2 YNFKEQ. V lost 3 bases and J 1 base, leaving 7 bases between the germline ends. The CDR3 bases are TGTGCCAGCAGCCAGGGGCAGGCCAAAAACATTCAGTACTTC. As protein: CASSQGQAKNIQYF.